The 15 T cell receptor beta chains in this list originate from one sample, sequenced in a study of CD8 T cells in Susac syndrome. Random hexamers were used to reverse transcribe about 0.5 to 1 ug of RNA. One entry per CDR3 protein, called by TCRdb with MiXCR from the immunoSEQ multiplex PCR reads. This table holds about 250,000 distinct CDR3 sequences, around 93% found once. The sample was CD4+ T cells from PBMCs. The receptor set was obtained from a human donor with multiple sclerosis.

The V call is TRBV29-1, the J call TRBJ2-2; D is unresolved. Germline V CDR1 and CDR2: SQVTM, ANQGSEA. The V gene lost 6 bases and the J gene lost 4 bases, with 15 bases spanning the gap. CDR3 size: 14 residues. The CDR3 nucleotides read TGCAGCGTCGCCCAAGGGCCCGGCACCGGGGAGCTGTTTTTT. Protein product: CSVAQGPGTGELFF.

The chain links TRBV7-2 to TRBJ2-3, with TRBD1 identical over 11 bases. Looked up from germline, CDR1 is SGHTA and CDR2 is FQGNSA. The CDR3 spans 15 residues. V dropped 6 bases and J dropped 4; count of bases not matched to a gene: 6. CDR3 nucleotides: TGTGCCAGCAGGCCGGGGGGACAGGGGGCAGATACGCAGTATTTT. It is translated as CASRPGGQGADTQYF.

This chain uses TRBV18 with TRBJ2-5; 9 bases agree with TRBD1. Germline trimming cut 3 bases from V and 5 bases from J; bases unmatched to any gene: 7. This CDR3 has 15 amino acids. The germline gives CDR1 KGHSH, CDR2 LQKENI. CDR3 coding DNA: TGTGCCAGCTCACCGAAACAGGGGGCGAGGGAGACCCAGTACTTC. Its protein is CASSPKQGARETQYF.

The chain links TRBV29-1 to TRBJ2-7; 9 bases are a match to TRBD1. Germline V CDR1 and CDR2: SQVTM, ANQGSEA. CDR3 length equals 12 residues. Unmatched junction bases numbered 5, after V lost 7 bases and J lost 4 bases. The CDR3 nucleotides read TGCAGCGCATCGACAGGGGGATACGAGCAGTACTTC. As protein: CSASTGGYEQYF.

V usage is TRBV5-1 and J usage is TRBJ2-2, with 12 bases identical to TRBD2. The CDR3 is made up of 16 amino acids. J gave up 4 bases and V 4 bases, and 5 bases lay outside the gene matches. The germline V gene has CDR1 SGHRS and CDR2 YFSETQ. The CDR3 loop is CASSRLAGDVTGELFF. The DNA for the CDR3 is TGCGCCAGCAGCCGACTAGCGGGAGATGTCACCGGGGAGCTGTTTTTT.

The chain recombines TRBV20-1 with TRBJ1-1; TRBD1 matches 8 bases. The junction had 4 bases not matched to a gene; V was cut back by 6 bases and J by 1 base. Per germline, CDR1 DFQATT and CDR2 SNEGSKA (reference sequence). The CDR3 totals 13 residues. The CDR3 reads CSATGTGNTEAFF. The DNA of the CDR3 is TGCAGTGCAACCGGGACAGGGAACACTGAAGCTTTCTTT.

The chain combines TRBV9 with TRBJ2-7, with a tentative D call TRBD2 (6 bases). V was clipped by 4 bases and J by 5 bases, with 19 bases between them. The germline gives CDR1 SGDLS, CDR2 YYNGEE. The CDR3 has 15 residues. In DNA, the CDR3 is TGTGCCAGCAGCCAGACCGGGGCGGGATCGGACGAGCAGTACGTC. Its protein product is CASSQTGAGSDEQYV.

The V gene is TRBV28, the J gene TRBJ2-7; no definite D call. The CDR3 extends over 13 amino acids. The germline V gene has CDR1 MDHEN and CDR2 SYDVKM. V lost 11 bases, J lost 0 bases, and 14 bases lay in between. CDR3 coding DNA: TGTGCCGCTGCTGACGGCGGCTCCTACGAGCAGTACTTC. Protein sequence: CAAADGGSYEQYF.

The chain joins TRBV7-3 to TRBJ2-5; TRBD1 matches at 7 bases. V lost 5 bases to trimming and J lost 1 base; unmatched junction nucleotides: 4. Germline V gene data show CDR1 as SGHTA and CDR2 as FQGTGA. This CDR3 is built from 14 residues. CDR3 sequence reads: CASSPDRTQETQYF. The CDR3, as DNA: TGTGCCAGCAGCCCGGACAGGACCCAAGAGACCCAGTACTTC.

The rearrangement links TRBV2 to TRBJ1-2; 10 bases are shared with TRBD1. Germline loops: CDR1 SNHLY, CDR2 FYNNEI. The CDR3 sequence is 14 residues long. With V trimmed by 8 bases and J by 7 bases, 10 bases remained unmatched. CDR3 bases: TGTGCCAGCGGCACCGGGACAGGGGCCGGTGGCTACACCTTC. It yields the protein CASGTGTGAGGYTF.

V and J are TRBV2 and TRBJ1-2; 7 bases are shared with TRBD1. CDR3 length: 14 residues. Germline-derived CDR1 and CDR2 are SNHLY and FYNNEI. V shed 2 bases and J 4 bases; nucleotides not matched to a gene: 4. CDR3 residues: CASSERQGSYGYTF. In DNA form, the CDR3 reads TGTGCCAGCAGTGAAAGACAGGGAAGCTATGGCTACACCTTC.

This chain uses TRBV9 with TRBJ2-7; the match to TRBD2 covers 8 bases. CDR1 and CDR2 from the germline V gene are SGDLS and YYNGEE. CDR3 size: 17 residues. Trimming cost V 0 bases and J 1 base; bases outside gene matches: 9. CDR3 in DNA: TGTGCCAGCAGCGTAGGGAGCGGGGGTCCACTATCCTACGAGCAGTACTTC. This sequence encodes CASSVGSGGPLSYEQYF.

The CDR3 is CASAWGDRGLTEAFF. The DNA for the CDR3 is TGTGCTAGTGCCTGGGGGGACAGGGGACTCACTGAAGCTTTCTTT. The V call is TRBV12-5, the J call TRBJ1-1, with TRBD1 identical over 10 bases. With 7 bases clipped from V and 4 bases from J, the junction kept 9 bases outside the gene matches. The CDR3 has 15 amino acids. Germline V gives CDR1 LGHNT, CDR2 FRNRAP.

This chain joins TRBV6-1 and TRBJ2-3; 8 bases line up with TRBD2. Per germline, CDR1 MNHNS and CDR2 SASEGT. This CDR3 is built from 16 residues. Trimming at V came to 6 bases and at J to 5 bases, leaving 13 bases not matched to a gene. CDR3 region: CASSPRGSGSVDTQYF. The CDR3, as DNA: TGTGCCAGCAGCCCAAGGGGGAGCGGGAGTGTAGATACGCAGTATTTT.

The chain couples TRBV5-4 to TRBJ2-3; TRBD2 is a possible D gene (6 bases). Germline-derived CDR1 and CDR2 are SGHNT and YYREEE (reference sequence). V was clipped by 3 bases and J by 0 bases, with 11 bases between them. The CDR3 spans 15 residues. CDR3 sequence (DNA): TGTGCCAGCAGCTGGGACTCCGCTAGCACAGATACGCAGTATTTT. This encodes CASSWDSASTDTQYF.